These T cell receptor beta chains were read from a single sample in a study of blood T cell repertoires in COVID-19. Assay used: immunoSEQ multiplex PCR; TCRdb lists only in-frame clones, some missing. This table has 250,000 to 350,000 clones, 90% to 95% appearing once. Source material: peripheral blood. The source is a woman younger than 45 with COVID-19, enrolled during active disease. The conserved cysteine and the conserved F or W are not part of the CDR3 here. A D gene is named only where the DNA matches it firmly.

v_call	d_call	j_call	cdr3_length	cdr3_aa
TRBV9	TRBD1	TRBJ1-2	12	ASSLGQEGHGYT
TRBV9	-	TRBJ1-1	11	ASSVDRGTEAF
TRBV29-1	-	TRBJ2-1	12	SAEGESLYNEQF
TRBV28	-	TRBJ1-2	12	ASSFQGDNYGYT
TRBV6-4	-	TRBJ1-1	11	ASSDSQNTEAF
TRBV5-6	-	TRBJ1-3	14	ASSLGGGSSGNTIY
TRBV18	-	TRBJ1-2	12	ASSRNGEAYGYT
TRBV7-2	TRBD1	TRBJ1-5	16	ASSLVGTGGYSNQPQH
TRBV24-1	-	TRBJ1-1	17	ATSGPNPPRDTFNTEAF
TRBV7-2	TRBD1	TRBJ1-1	13	ASSRDRGTFTEAF
TRBV3-1/TRBV3-2	TRBD1	TRBJ1-6	13	ASSPRTGLRSPLH
TRBV28	TRBD1	TRBJ2-7	14	ASSGLTGTGESEQY
TRBV18	TRBD2	TRBJ2-4	14	ASSDAGLQAKNIQY
TRBV5-1	-	TRBJ2-1	14	ASSLIAGAEYNEQF
TRBV29-1	TRBD2	TRBJ2-7	11	SVGTSGSYEQY
TRBV29-1	TRBD2	TRBJ2-1	14	SVEGRSGSVMNEQF
TRBV2	-	TRBJ1-1	13	ASSRETPRLAEAF
TRBV14	-	TRBJ2-7	14	ASSQGFGRTSYEQY
TRBV10-3	TRBD2	TRBJ2-7	13	AIRGGLAEAYEQY
TRBV29-1	-	TRBJ1-1	12	SVAQTGMNTEAF
TRBV5-1	TRBD2	TRBJ2-3	13	ASDESGSVGDTQY
TRBV7-9	-	TRBJ1-1	10	ASSLRYTEAF
TRBV12-2	-	TRBJ1-2	13	ASRLVRPGKGGYT
TRBV29-1	-	TRBJ1-1	12	SVEEGRANTEAF
TRBV2	TRBD1	TRBJ1-1	14	ASAFSRQGGNTEAF